These T cell receptor beta chains were read from a single sample in a study of molecular identifiers for immune sequencing clone quantification. TCRdb reanalysed the PCR reads using MiXCR and keeps one entry per CDR3 protein. The sample records some 320,000 distinct CDR3 sequences, roughly a quarter being singletons. The sequenced sample consisted of naive CD8+ T cells from blood, with Jurkat cell RNA spiked in. The source is a human donor in good health. Some libraries in this study had Jurkat cell RNA spiked in. Each CDR3 is given with its conserved first and last residue. D genes are given only for firm matches. Clone size is stated in some rows and not others, as once, few, many or a class when expanded.

size: few
J: TRBJ2-7
V: TRBV20-1
D: TRBD2
CDR3: CSARYLAGGPLYEQYF
DNA: TGCAGTGCTAGATATCTGGCGGGAGGGCCCCTCTACGAGCAGTACTTC

size: -
J: TRBJ1-1
V: TRBV10-3
D: -
CDR3: CAISEFDTEAFF
DNA: TGTGCCATCAGTGAGTTTGACACTGAAGCTTTCTTT

size: few
J: TRBJ1-1
V: TRBV20-1
D: -
CDR3: CSARTGPMNTEAFF
DNA: TGCAGTGCTAGAACAGGCCCGATGAACACTGAAGCTTTCTTT

size: few
J: TRBJ2-7
V: TRBV18
D: TRBD1
CDR3: CASSPPGQGIGYEQYF
DNA: TGTGCCAGCTCACCACCCGGACAGGGGATAGGCTACGAGCAGTACTTC

size: many
J: TRBJ2-1
V: TRBV5-1
D: -
CDR3: CASSFGRSTSSYNEQFF
DNA: TGCGCCAGCAGCTTTGGCCGGTCGACTAGCTCCTACAATGAGCAGTTCTTC

size: many
J: TRBJ2-7
V: TRBV5-4
D: TRBD1
CDR3: CASSLGDRSYEQYF
DNA: TGTGCCAGCAGCTTGGGGGACAGATCCTACGAGCAGTACTTC

size: few
J: TRBJ2-3
V: TRBV2
D: TRBD2
CDR3: CAYSGVRQPRSPGSTDTQYF
DNA: TGTGCCTACAGCGGGGTTAGGCAACCGAGGAGTCCGGGTAGCACAGATACGCAGTATTTT

size: few
J: TRBJ1-2
V: TRBV4-3
D: -
CDR3: CASSQVIDVTSLNYGYTF
DNA: TGCGCCAGCAGCCAAGTAATAGACGTTACATCCCTGAACTATGGCTACACCTTC

size: few
J: TRBJ2-7
V: TRBV20-1
D: -
CDR3: CSAESRGIAAYEQYF
DNA: TGCAGTGCTGAGAGCCGGGGGATCGCAGCCTACGAGCAGTACTTC

size: -
J: TRBJ1-2
V: TRBV4-3
D: -
CDR3: CASSQDEGLAYGYTF
DNA: TGCGCCAGCAGCCAAGATGAGGGGCTAGCCTATGGCTACACCTTC

size: -
J: TRBJ1-6
V: TRBV6-2/TRBV6-3
D: -
CDR3: CASRDGINSPLHF
DNA: TGTGCCAGTAGGGACGGGATCAATTCACCCCTCCACTTT

size: once
J: TRBJ2-7
V: TRBV4-1
D: TRBD2
CDR3: CASSPGTSGAPYEQYF
DNA: TGCGCCAGCAGCCCGGGTACTAGCGGGGCGCCCTACGAGCAGTACTTC

size: -
J: TRBJ2-2
V: TRBV3-1
D: -
CDR3: CASSPGLTGELLF
DNA: TGTGCCAGCAGCCCAGGGCTTACCGGGGAGCTGCTTTTT

size: -
J: TRBJ2-4
V: TRBV28
D: TRBD2
CDR3: CASSNRAGVRNIQYF
DNA: TGTGCCAGCAGTAATAGGGCGGGAGTCCGGAACATTCAGTACTTC

size: -
J: TRBJ2-7
V: TRBV4-1
D: -
CDR3: CAGSQEKGWYEQYF
DNA: TGCGCCGGCAGCCAAGAAAAGGGTTGGTACGAGCAGTACTTC

size: -
J: TRBJ2-2
V: TRBV6-2/TRBV6-3
D: TRBD1
CDR3: CASNYRGTGAGELFF
DNA: TGTGCCAGCAACTACAGGGGTACGGGCGCCGGGGAGCTGTTTTTT

size: many
J: TRBJ2-6
V: TRBV19
D: -
CDR3: CASSIITANVLTF
DNA: TGTGCCAGTAGTATAATCACGGCCAACGTCCTGACTTTC

size: few
J: TRBJ2-3
V: TRBV6-2/TRBV6-3
D: -
CDR3: CASSYNGGDTQYF
DNA: TGTGCCAGCAGTTACAACGGGGGAGATACGCAGTATTTT

size: many
J: TRBJ1-1
V: TRBV14
D: -
CDR3: CASSPFRNTEAFF
DNA: TGTGCCAGCAGCCCCTTCAGGAACACTGAAGCTTTCTTT

size: -
J: TRBJ1-5
V: TRBV4-1
D: -
CDR3: CARRPSGNPPPHF
DNA: TGCGCCCGCCGCCCATCAGGGAATCCGCCCCCGCATTTT